These 5 T cell receptor beta chains were sequenced from one sample in a study of T cell responses to AZD1222 COVID-19 vaccine (dated by TCRdb to about 2021). The receptor library was made with the immunoSEQ multiplex PCR assay. TCRdb stores this immuneACCESS table with in-frame sequences only. Part of the clones is absent; in the studies checked, under half of the shortfall reflects unresolved V genes, and no reason is known for the rest. The sample table holds tens of thousands of clones, of which more than 80% were seen once. In total, the top ten clones hold 30% to 35% of the sample. According to the study, the label for this sample's time point signals: baseline before first vaccination. The source was peripheral blood, collected on day 0 of AZD1222 vaccination. These receptors originate from an adult in good health.

The chain couples TRBV6-2 or TRBV6-3 to TRBJ2-3, with TRBD2 matching over 7 bases. J lost 6 bases, V lost 2 bases, and 8 bases had no gene match. CDR3 length equals 15 residues. Germline-derived CDR1 and CDR2 are MNHEY and SVGEGT. The CDR3 loop reads CASSYVAGARDTQYF. The CDR3 DNA sequence: TGTGCCAGCAGTTACGTGGCGGGAGCCCGGGATACGCAGTATTTT.

V and J are TRBV6-5 and TRBJ2-1; 8 bases align to TRBD1. This CDR3 comprises 11 residues. Germline assignment: CDR1 MNHEY and CDR2 SVGAGI. V dropped 4 bases and J dropped 13; count of bases not matched to a gene: 3. CDR3 in amino acids: CASSSGGDQFF. The CDR3 DNA sequence: TGTGCCAGCAGTTCAGGGGGCGATCAGTTCTTC.

The chain joins TRBV12-3 or TRBV12-4 to TRBJ2-7; 8 nucleotides match TRBD1. The CDR3 spans 13 residues. J lost 2 bases, V lost 4 bases, and 1 base had no gene match. CDR3 sequence (DNA): TGTGCCAGCAGTTGGACAGGGACCTACGAGCAGTACTTC. As protein: CASSWTGTYEQYF.

The rearrangement uses TRBV28 and TRBJ2-1; 10 bases fit TRBD2. Germline V gene data show CDR1 as MDHEN and CDR2 as SYDVKM. V was pared by 2 bases and J by 5 bases, with 0 bases of the junction left unmatched. This CDR3 has 14 amino acids. CDR3 sequence: CASSLSGRDNEQFF. The CDR3 DNA follows: TGTGCCAGCAGTTTAAGCGGGAGGGACAATGAGCAGTTCTTC. Full variable domain (missing parts from reference TRBV28 and TRBJ2-1): DVKVTQSSRYLVKRTGEKVFLECVQDMDHENMFWYRQDPGLGLRLIYFSYDVKMKEKGDIPEGYSVSREKKERFSLILESASTNQTSMYLCASSLSGRDNEQFFGPGTRLTVL.

The rearrangement joins TRBV27 to TRBJ2-7, with 13 bases lining up with TRBD2. This CDR3 contains 15 residues. With V trimmed by 4 bases and J by 2 bases, 2 bases remained unmatched. Germline V gene sequence: CDR1 MNHEY, CDR2 SMNVEV (reference sequence). The CDR3 loop is CASSWGLAGTYEQYF. CDR3 DNA sequence: TGTGCCAGCAGTTGGGGACTAGCGGGGACCTACGAGCAGTACTTC.